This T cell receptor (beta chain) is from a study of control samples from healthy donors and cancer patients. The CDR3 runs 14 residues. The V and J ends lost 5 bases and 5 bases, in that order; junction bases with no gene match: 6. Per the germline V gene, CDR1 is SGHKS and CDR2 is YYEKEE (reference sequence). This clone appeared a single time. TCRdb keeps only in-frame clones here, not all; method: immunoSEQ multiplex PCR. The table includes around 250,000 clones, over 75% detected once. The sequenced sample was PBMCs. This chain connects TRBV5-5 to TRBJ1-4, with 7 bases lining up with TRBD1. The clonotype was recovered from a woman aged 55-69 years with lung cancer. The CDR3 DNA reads TGTGCCAGCAGAAGGGACAGTAAAAATGAAAAACTGTTTTTT. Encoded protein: CASRRDSKNEKLFF.